The 11 T cell receptor beta chains listed next were all sequenced from one sample in a study of somatic mutations in cytotoxic T cells in rheumatoid arthritis. Generated by immunoSEQ multiplex PCR, the TCRdb table keeps only in-frame clones and is missing some. The repertoire holds about 23,000 clones, with about 82% as singletons. The sequenced sample consisted of CD8+ T cells sorted from blood. The receptor source for this set is an adult with rheumatoid arthritis.

This clone was recorded once. The CDR3 sequence is CASSYGGGQPQHF. The CDR3 DNA reads as TGTGCCAGTAGTTATGGGGGGGGGCAGCCCCAGCATTTT. The chain has TRBV19 and TRBJ1-5; possibly TRBD1 for D (5 bases). The CDR3 consists of 13 residues. Per the germline V gene, CDR1 is LNHDA and CDR2 is SQIVND (reference sequence). V was clipped by 5 bases and J by 7 bases, with 12 bases between them.

V gene TRBV27 combines with J gene TRBJ2-2; TRBD2 matches 14 bases. CDR3 size: 18 residues. The germline CDR1 and CDR2 sequences are MNHEY and SMNVEV (reference sequence). Trimming removed 1 base from V and 1 base from J; junction bases left unmatched: 2. This CDR3 is CASSLWGLAGENTGELFF. In nucleotides, the CDR3 is TGTGCCAGCAGTTTATGGGGACTAGCGGGGGAGAACACCGGGGAGCTGTTTTTT.

The CDR3 spells CASSIQAGRLNEQFF. CDR3 DNA sequence: TGTGCCAGTAGTATACAAGCAGGGAGGTTGAATGAGCAGTTCTTC. V is TRBV19 and J is TRBJ2-1, with D tentatively TRBD2 (6 bases). The CDR3 is 15 amino acids. Trimming took 2 bases from V and 7 from J, leaving 15 bases between them. Germline V gives CDR1 LNHDA, CDR2 SQIVND (reference sequence).

A single count supports this clone. The V and J genes are TRBV6-5 and TRBJ2-7; TRBD1 matches at 7 bases. Per germline, CDR1 MNHEY and CDR2 SVGAGI. Trimming took 4 bases from V and 6 from J; bases not matched to a gene: 9. The CDR3 sequence is 14 residues long. This chain's CDR3 is CASSSRSTGFEQYF. Here the CDR3 DNA reads TGTGCCAGCAGTTCGCGTTCGACAGGGTTCGAGCAGTACTTC.

V usage is TRBV4-3 and J usage is TRBJ1-2; D call uncertain. CDR3 length equals 14 residues. Between the trimmed V and J ends, which lost 2 bases and 0 bases, there was a span of 7 bases. The germline CDR1 and CDR2 sequences are LGHNA and YSLEER. CDR3 nucleotide sequence: TGCGCCAGCAGCCAAAACGGTGCTAACTATGGCTACACCTTC. Its translation is CASSQNGANYGYTF.

V usage is TRBV5-6 and J usage is TRBJ2-2, with 8 bases that match TRBD1. Germline V lookup: CDR1 SGHDT, CDR2 YYEEEE. Trimming cost V 6 bases and J 5 bases; bases outside gene matches: 3. This CDR3 is 13 amino acids long. DNA of the CDR3: TGTGCCAGCACCCGGACAGGGACCGGGGAGCTGTTTTTT. Encoded protein: CASTRTGTGELFF.

V usage is TRBV5-6 and J usage is TRBJ2-7, with TRBD2 matching 9 bases. The CDR3 totals 15 residues. CDR1 is SGHDT, CDR2 YYEEEE, per germline. CDR3 sequence reads: CDTGRAGGHGGEQYF. Written as DNA, the CDR3 is TGTGACACTGGTCGAGCGGGGGGCCATGGGGGCGAGCAGTACTTC.

This clone came up once. This chain joins TRBV4-1 and TRBJ2-1, with D tentatively TRBD1 or TRBD2 (5 bases each). Deletions cut 0 bases from V and 6 bases from J, with 15 bases between. CDR1 MGHRA and CDR2 YSYEKL come from the germline V gene. CDR3 size: 16 residues. The CDR3 nucleotides are TGCGCCAGCAGCCAAGAACTTAGTTGGGGGTCCAATGAGCAGTTCTTC. Amino acids: CASSQELSWGSNEQFF.

V is TRBV19 and J is TRBJ2-1, with D possibly matching TRBD1 (6 bases). Per germline, CDR1 LNHDA and CDR2 SQIVND (reference sequence). The ends were cut back, 4 bases at V and 7 bases at J, with 11 bases in the middle. The CDR3 sequence is 13 residues long. The CDR3 sequence is CASSTWTDNEQFF. For the CDR3, the DNA is TGTGCCAGTAGTACATGGACAGATAATGAGCAGTTCTTC.

The chain uses TRBV5-4 and TRBJ2-3; D is possibly TRBD2 (6 bases). V was shortened by 6 bases and J by 6 bases, with 14 bases between the two germline ends. This CDR3 region has 13 residues. In germline, CDR1 is SGHNT, CDR2 YYREEE (reference sequence). The CDR3 loop reads CASKELATDTQYF. DNA for the CDR3: TGTGCCAGCAAGGAACTAGCAACGGATACGCAGTATTTT.

The chain carries TRBV11-2 and TRBJ2-4; possible D gene TRBD2, 5 bases. V was pared by 5 bases and J by 5 bases, with 16 bases between. Germline CDR1 is SGHAT and CDR2 is FQNNGV. The CDR3 consists of 15 residues. CDR3 sequence: CASSLQHGRENIQYF. CDR3 nucleotide sequence: TGTGCCAGCAGCCTACAACACGGGCGGGAAAACATTCAGTACTTC.